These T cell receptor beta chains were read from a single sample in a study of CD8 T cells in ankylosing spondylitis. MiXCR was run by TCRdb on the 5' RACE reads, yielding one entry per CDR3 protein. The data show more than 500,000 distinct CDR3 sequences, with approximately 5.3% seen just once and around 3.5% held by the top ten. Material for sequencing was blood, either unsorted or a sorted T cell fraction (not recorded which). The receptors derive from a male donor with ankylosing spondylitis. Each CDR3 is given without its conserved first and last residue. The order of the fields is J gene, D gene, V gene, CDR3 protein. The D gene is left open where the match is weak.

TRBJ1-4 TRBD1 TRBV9 ASSTGANEKLF
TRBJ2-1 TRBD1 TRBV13 ASSLFRGSNEQF
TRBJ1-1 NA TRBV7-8 ASSSRLGVDTEAF
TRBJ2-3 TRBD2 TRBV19 ASRSFVSGTGTSGRPQDHTQY
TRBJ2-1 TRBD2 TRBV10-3 AIKVTSGENEQF
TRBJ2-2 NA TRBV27 ASSGGIRTEWDTGELF
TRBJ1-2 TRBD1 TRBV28 ASSPTGIYGYT
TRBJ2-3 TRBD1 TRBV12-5 ASGEQGLTDTQY
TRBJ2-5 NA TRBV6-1 ASSGKTSWLETQY
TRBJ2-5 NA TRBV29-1 SVESLGAQY
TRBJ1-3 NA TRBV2 ASSEANNRVSGNTIY
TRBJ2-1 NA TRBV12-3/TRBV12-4 ASSLLASAYEQF
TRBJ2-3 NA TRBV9 ASSRTGMRADTQY
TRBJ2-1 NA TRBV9 ASSAASSEQF
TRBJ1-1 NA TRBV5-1 ASSPREGLNTEAF
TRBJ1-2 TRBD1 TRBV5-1 ASSRRGQDGYGYT
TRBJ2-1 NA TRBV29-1 SVDLGSFPGSGSSYNEQF
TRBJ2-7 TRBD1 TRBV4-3 ASSQEGPGQESYEQY
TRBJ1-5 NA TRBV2 ASSELIPTGSQPQH
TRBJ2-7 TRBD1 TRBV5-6 ASISSTGGLSYEQY
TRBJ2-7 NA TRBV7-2 ASSRASGAYEQY
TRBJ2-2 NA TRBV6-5 ASSYSTRNTGELF